This T cell receptor beta chain was identified in a study of lymphopenia after photon versus proton radiotherapy. Notes on the study in general: Oligoclonal CD8+ Temra expansion after nadir drove photon patients' diversity drop. Proton therapy kept repertoires fairly stable, unlike photons, which gained effector/memory cells.

V lost 4 bases, J lost 4 bases, and 7 bases stayed unmatched. Germline V gene data show CDR1 as SNHLY and CDR2 as FYNNEI. The CDR3 contains 15 residues. The table came from immunoSEQ multiplex PCR; TCRdb's copy has only in-frame clones and leaves some out. The table has about 61,000 clones, 70% to 90% seen once. Concerning this clone: Its specificity is not known.

The specimen comprised peripheral blood, sampled from a patient treated with photon-based radiotherapy. This clonotype was sampled from a man between 40 and 49 years old with gastric cancer. The chain is built from TRBV2 and TRBJ2-3; 8 bases align to TRBD2. The CDR3 DNA follows: TGTGCCAGCAGTGGGGTTAGCGGGGTTCCAGATACGCAGTATTTT. This gives the protein CASSGVSGVPDTQYF.